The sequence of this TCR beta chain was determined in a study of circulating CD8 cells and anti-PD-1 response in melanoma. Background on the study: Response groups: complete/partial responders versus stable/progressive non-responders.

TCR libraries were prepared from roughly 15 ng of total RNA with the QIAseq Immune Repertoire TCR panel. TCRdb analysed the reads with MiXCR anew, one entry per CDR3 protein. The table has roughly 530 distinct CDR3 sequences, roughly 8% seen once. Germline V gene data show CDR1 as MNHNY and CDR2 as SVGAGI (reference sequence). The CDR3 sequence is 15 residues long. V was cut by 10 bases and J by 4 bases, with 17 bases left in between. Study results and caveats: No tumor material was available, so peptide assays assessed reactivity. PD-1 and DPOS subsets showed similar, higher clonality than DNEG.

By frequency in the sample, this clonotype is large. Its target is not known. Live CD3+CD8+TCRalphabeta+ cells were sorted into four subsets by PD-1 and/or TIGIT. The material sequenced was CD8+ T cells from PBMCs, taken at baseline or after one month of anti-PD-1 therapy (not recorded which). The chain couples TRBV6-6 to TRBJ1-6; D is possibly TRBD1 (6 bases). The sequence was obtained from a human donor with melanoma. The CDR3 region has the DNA TGTGCCACCGACCTCTCCGGACAGTATAATTCACCCCTCCACTTT. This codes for CATDLSGQYNSPLHF.